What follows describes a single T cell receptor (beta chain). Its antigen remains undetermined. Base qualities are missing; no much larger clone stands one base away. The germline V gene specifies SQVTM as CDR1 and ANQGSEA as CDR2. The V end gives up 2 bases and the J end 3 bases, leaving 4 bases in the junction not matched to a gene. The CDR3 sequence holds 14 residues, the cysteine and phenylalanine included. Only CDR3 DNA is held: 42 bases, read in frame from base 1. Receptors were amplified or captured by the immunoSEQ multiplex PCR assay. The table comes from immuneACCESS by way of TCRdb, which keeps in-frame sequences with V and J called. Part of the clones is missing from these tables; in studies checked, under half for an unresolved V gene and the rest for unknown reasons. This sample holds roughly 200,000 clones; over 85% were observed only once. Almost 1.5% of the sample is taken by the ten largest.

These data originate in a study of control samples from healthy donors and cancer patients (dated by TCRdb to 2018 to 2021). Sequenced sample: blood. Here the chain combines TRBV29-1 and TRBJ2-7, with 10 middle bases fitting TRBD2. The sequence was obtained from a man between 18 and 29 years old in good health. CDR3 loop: CSVELAGDYYEQYF. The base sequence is TGCAGCGTTGAACTAGCGGGGGACTACTACGAGCAGTACTTC.